The 10 T cell receptor beta chains below all came from one sample that was sequenced in a study of blood T cell repertoires in COVID-19. The repertoire was sequenced with immunoSEQ multiplex PCR; TCRdb's copy has only in-frame clones and lacks some. The data show over 400,000 clones, with 70% to 90% seen just once and more than 3% held by the top ten. The material sequenced was peripheral blood. The receptors derive from a human donor in a cohort sampled during active COVID-19.

This chain uses TRBV14 with TRBJ2-4, with D perhaps matching TRBD1 (7 bases). V dropped 4 bases and J dropped 0 bases, with 10 bases sitting between them. The CDR3 length is 15 residues. Germline-derived CDR1 and CDR2 are SGHDN and FVKESK. The CDR3 DNA reads as TGTGCCAGCAGCCCAGGGGGGCTAGCCAAAAACATTCAGTACTTC. This translates into CASSPGGLAKNIQYF.

The rearrangement uses TRBV19 and TRBJ2-3; 11 nucleotides agree with TRBD1. The germline V gene has CDR1 LNHDA and CDR2 SQIVND (reference sequence). This CDR3 spans 15 amino acids. V was clipped by 6 bases and J by 2 bases; unmatched bases: 4. CDR3 loop: CASRGTGGHTDTQYF. For the CDR3, the DNA is TGTGCCAGTAGAGGGACAGGGGGTCACACAGATACGCAGTATTTT.

As for this clone: Other DNA variants within this sample encode the same CDR3. The chain has TRBV5-1 and TRBJ2-7; TRBD2 is a possible D gene (6 bases). The CDR3 extends over 13 amino acids. Germline CDR1 and CDR2: SGHRS and YFSETQ. The V and J ends lost 5 bases and 0 bases respectively, with 9 bases between them. The DNA for the CDR3 is TGCGCCAGCAGTTGGGACTCCTCCTACGAGCAGTACTTC. Translation gives CASSWDSSYEQYF.

V usage is TRBV7-8 and J usage is TRBJ1-2; D ambiguous. Per the germline V gene, CDR1 is SGHVS and CDR2 is FQNEAQ. The CDR3 has 13 amino acids. The ends were cut back, 0 bases at V and 8 bases at J, with 10 bases in the middle. The CDR3 spells CASSLATRVGYTF. The DNA for the CDR3 is TGTGCCAGCAGCTTAGCGACGAGGGTGGGCTACACCTTC.

This clone was detected ten times or more. This rearrangement joins TRBV7-2 to TRBJ2-2; 10 nucleotides agree with TRBD2. J was trimmed by 4 bases and V by 6 bases; bases with no gene match: 11. This CDR3 region has 17 residues. CDR1 and CDR2 (germline): SGHTA, FQGNSA. DNA of the CDR3: TGTGCCAGCAGAGAAAAAGCGGGAGGGCTCATCACCGGGGAGCTGTTTTTT. Translating it yields CASREKAGGLITGELFF.

The chain employs TRBV12-5 and TRBJ2-1; D unresolved. The V and J ends lost 2 bases and 0 bases respectively, with 8 bases between them. The CDR3 totals 15 residues. Germline lookup yields CDR1 LGHNT and CDR2 FRNRAP. CDR3 DNA: TGTGCTAGTGGTTTGCAGGATAACTCCTACAATGAGCAGTTCTTC. This translates into CASGLQDNSYNEQFF.

The CDR3 spells CASSFGGQGGTEAFF. CDR3 DNA: TGTGCCAGCAGTTTTGGGGGACAAGGGGGCACTGAAGCTTTCTTT. The chain uses TRBV28 and TRBJ1-1; tentative D call: TRBD1 (6 bases). The CDR3 is made up of 15 amino acids. Trimming removed 3 bases at V and 4 bases at J, with 15 bases between. CDR1 is MDHEN, CDR2 SYDVKM, per germline.

This clone appeared a single time. The chain couples TRBV14 to TRBJ1-1; 7 nucleotides match TRBD1. The V gene's germline CDR1 is SGHDN and CDR2 FVKESK. Trimming took 5 bases from V and 5 from J; bases not matched to a gene: 11. CDR3 length equals 15 residues. DNA for the CDR3: TGTGCCAGCAGCTCAATTTCGACAGGGAGGACTGAAGCTTTCTTT. It yields the protein CASSSISTGRTEAFF.

The chain has TRBV7-2 and TRBJ2-6; D is possibly TRBD2 (5 bases). The length of the CDR3 is 18 residues. Germline CDR1 is SGHTA and CDR2 is FQGNSA. The germline V and J ends were trimmed by 0 bases and 5 bases, with 17 bases remaining between them. In DNA form, the CDR3 reads TGTGCCAGCAGCTTAGCCTCCCCATCGGTCGGGAGGGCCAACGTCCTGACTTTC. This codes for CASSLASPSVGRANVLTF.

This chain links TRBV6-5 with TRBJ1-4; D call uncertain. The CDR3 is made up of 13 amino acids. V dropped 6 bases and J dropped 2 bases, with 7 bases sitting between them. Germline V CDR1 and CDR2: MNHEY, SVGAGI. The CDR3 is CASSTVTNEKLFF. CDR3 nucleotides: TGTGCCAGCAGCACAGTTACTAATGAAAAACTGTTTTTT.